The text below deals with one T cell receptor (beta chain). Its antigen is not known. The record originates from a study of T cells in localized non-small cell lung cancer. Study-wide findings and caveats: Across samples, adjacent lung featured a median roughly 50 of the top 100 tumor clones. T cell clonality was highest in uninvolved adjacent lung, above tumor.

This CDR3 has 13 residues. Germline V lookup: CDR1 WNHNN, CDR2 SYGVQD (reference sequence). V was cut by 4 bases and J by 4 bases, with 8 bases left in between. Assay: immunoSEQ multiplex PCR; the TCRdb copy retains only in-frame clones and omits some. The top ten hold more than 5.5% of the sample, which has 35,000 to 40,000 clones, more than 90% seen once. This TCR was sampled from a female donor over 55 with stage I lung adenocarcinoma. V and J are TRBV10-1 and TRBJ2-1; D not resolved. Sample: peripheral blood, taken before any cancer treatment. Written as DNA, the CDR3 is TGCGCCAGCAGTGTAGGGCATTACAATGAGCAGTTCTTC. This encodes CASSVGHYNEQFF.